This is a list of T cell receptor beta chains from one sample in a study of T-cell memory formation after mild COVID-19. TCRdb reanalysed the 5' RACE reads using MiXCR and keeps one entry per CDR3 protein. The sample has roughly 28,000 distinct CDR3 sequences; around 12% are singletons. The sequenced material came from PBMCs or a T cell subset sorted from them (not recorded which). These receptors all stem from an adult woman who had mild COVID-19 (a few samples of this study predate the infection). Cell type and time point are not known. Each CDR3 is given with its conserved first and last residue. Fields, in order: D gene, clone size, J gene, V gene, CDR3 protein, CDR3 DNA. D genes are given only for firm matches. Where a row states a size, it is once, few, many or the class of an expanded clone; other rows omit it.

NA | NA | TRBJ1-2 | TRBV7-8 | CASSLARRTPPYGYTF | TGTGCCAGCAGCTTAGCCCGTCGGACGCCGCCCTATGGCTACACCTTC
TRBD2 | many | TRBJ2-3 | TRBV4-1 | CASSQRTRGTDTQYF | TGCGCCAGCAGCCAGAGGACTAGGGGCACAGATACGCAGTATTTT
NA | many | TRBJ2-4 | TRBV7-9 | CASSNSGWGNIQYF | TGTGCCAGCAGCAACTCAGGGTGGGGAAACATTCAGTACTTC
NA | many | TRBJ1-1 | TRBV6-2/TRBV6-3 | CASSYEGRTEAFF | TGTGCCAGCAGTTACGAGGGGAGGACTGAAGCTTTCTTT
NA | many | TRBJ2-5 | TRBV4-1 | CASSRVAGPETQYF | TGCGCCAGCAGCCGGGTCGCGGGGCCGGAGACCCAGTACTTC
TRBD1 | NA | TRBJ2-1 | TRBV28 | CASSPPRDSHNNEQFF | TGTGCCAGCAGTCCGCCTCGGGACAGCCACAACAATGAGCAGTTCTTC
TRBD1 | many | TRBJ2-3 | TRBV4-1 | CASSQTYRGETDTQYF | TGCGCCAGCAGCCAAACGTACAGGGGGGAAACAGATACGCAGTATTTT
TRBD2 | few | TRBJ2-1 | TRBV9 | CASSVGSAGEEQFF | TGTGCCAGCAGCGTAGGGTCAGCGGGAGAAGAGCAGTTCTTC
NA | NA | TRBJ2-1 | TRBV9 | CATPTGASSYNEQFF | TGTGCCACCCCCACGGGGGCGAGCTCCTACAATGAGCAGTTCTTC
TRBD1 | many | TRBJ1-2 | TRBV6-5 | CATQKTGRNYGYTF | TGTGCCACTCAGAAGACAGGGCGGAATTATGGCTACACCTTC
NA | NA | TRBJ1-1 | TRBV19 | CASSTLRPPIEAFF | TGTGCCAGTAGTACCTTAAGACCTCCGATTGAAGCTTTCTTT
NA | many | TRBJ1-1 | TRBV3-1 | CASNEGRSTEAFF | TGTGCCAGCAACGAGGGGCGAAGCACTGAAGCTTTCTTT
NA | NA | TRBJ2-6 | TRBV20-1 | CSATEMGGYSGANVLTF | TGCAGTGCTACAGAGATGGGCGGCTACTCTGGGGCCAACGTCCTGACTTTC
NA | few | TRBJ2-7 | TRBV3-1 | CASTTGTLGRYEQYF | TGTGCCAGCACGACCGGGACATTAGGCCGTTACGAGCAGTACTTC
NA | many | TRBJ1-2 | TRBV5-4 | CASSLEGVLYGYTF | TGTGCCAGCAGCTTGGAGGGGGTCCTATATGGCTACACCTTC
NA | many | TRBJ1-6 | TRBV12-3/TRBV12-4 | CASRQGSSYNSPLHF | TGTGCCAGCAGGCAGGGGAGCTCCTATAATTCACCCCTCCACTTT
NA | medium-sized | TRBJ2-3 | TRBV9 | CASSSRGDGTDTQYF | TGTGCCAGCAGCTCCAGGGGGGACGGCACAGATACGCAGTATTTT
NA | many | TRBJ2-7 | TRBV5-4 | CASSSVSYEQYF | TGTGCCAGCAGCTCCGTTTCCTACGAGCAGTACTTC
TRBD1 | many | TRBJ2-5 | TRBV5-4 | CASGTGAETQYF | TGTGCCAGCGGAACAGGGGCAGAGACCCAGTACTTC
TRBD1 | many | TRBJ1-2 | TRBV5-6 | CASSLNHRGPGNYGYTF | TGTGCCAGCAGCTTGAATCACAGGGGGCCTGGCAACTATGGCTACACCTTC
TRBD2 | many | TRBJ2-2 | TRBV4-3 | CASSHTTLAGENTGELFF | TGCGCCAGCAGCCATACAACCCTAGCGGGAGAGAACACCGGGGAGCTGTTTTTT
NA | many | TRBJ2-7 | TRBV4-3 | CASSQDLIRGVNEQYF | TGCGCCAGCAGCCAAGATCTTATACGAGGGGTCAACGAGCAGTACTTC
TRBD1 | NA | TRBJ2-1 | TRBV12-3/TRBV12-4 | CASSFGQGYEQFF | TGTGCCAGCAGTTTTGGACAGGGGTATGAGCAGTTCTTC